The 10 T cell receptor beta chains presented below share a single source sample, sequenced in a study of cytomegalovirus exposure and HLA in healthy donors. Amplification used 60 Vbeta primers and 13 Jbeta primers. Clones were read by immunoSEQ multiplex PCR, and TCRdb kept only the in-frame ones, dropping some. The data contain around 110,000 clones, over 60% of them seen just once; the ten biggest clones take up 1.5% to 1.7%. Specimen: PBMCs. These receptors all stem from a young man in good health and CMV-seronegative.

Only a few counts were recorded for this clone. At one end the junction does not follow the germline gene, possibly because of a read error. The chain combines TRBV5-8 with TRBJ1-2, with D unresolved. CDR3 length: 12 residues. CDR1 is SGHTS, CDR2 YDEGEE, per germline. CDR3 nucleotides: TGTGCCAGCAGCGCTAACAACTATGGCTACCCCTTC. Translating gives CASSANNYGYPF.

The chain employs TRBV7-8 and TRBJ2-5; 7 positions match TRBD1. Losses at the gene ends were 5 bases for V and 0 bases for J; bases not matched to a gene: 6. This CDR3 spans 15 amino acids. Germline V gene data show CDR1 as SGHVS and CDR2 as FQNEAQ. The CDR3: CASSLRDRDQETQYF. The CDR3 DNA is TGTGCCAGCAGCCTCCGGGACAGAGACCAAGAGACCCAGTACTTC.

The V gene is TRBV2, the J gene TRBJ2-1; TRBD2 might be the D (5 bases). This CDR3 is built from 16 residues. Trimming pared 2 bases from V and 2 bases from J, leaving 13 bases between. From germline, CDR1 is SNHLY and CDR2 FYNNEI. The CDR3 DNA reads TGTGCCAGCAGTGAACGAGCGGCTGGGCCCTACAATGAGCAGTTCTTC. Protein sequence: CASSERAAGPYNEQFF.

The DNA of the CDR3 is TGTGCCTGGAACGGCGGACATACCGGGGAGCTGTTTTTT. Translation: CAWNGGHTGELFF. The chain carries TRBV30 and TRBJ2-2; the D gene is possibly TRBD1 (5 bases). Looked up from germline, CDR1 is GTSNPN and CDR2 is SVGIG (reference sequence). The germline V and J ends were trimmed by 4 bases and 5 bases, with 11 bases remaining between them. The CDR3 totals 13 residues.

In DNA, the CDR3 is TGTGCCAGCAGTGGTTTGACAGGGTCCAATCAGCCCCAGCATTTT. As protein: CASSGLTGSNQPQHF. The chain carries TRBV2 and TRBJ1-5, with 7 bases lining up with TRBD1. The CDR3 sequence is 15 residues long. The J segment lost 3 bases and the V segment lost 4 bases, leaving 6 bases of the junction unmatched. The germline V gene encodes CDR1 SNHLY and CDR2 FYNNEI.

This clone appeared a few times. The chain combines TRBV7-2 with TRBJ1-5, with D possibly being TRBD1 (5 bases). Germline CDR1 and CDR2: SGHTA and FQGNSA. The CDR3 sequence is 15 residues long. V was cut by 5 bases and J by 8 bases, with 19 bases left in between. The CDR3 nucleotides read TGTGCCAGCAGCCCCGGGGGGGGGTATGGGGAGCCCCAGCATTTT. The encoded protein is CASSPGGGYGEPQHF.

Only a few counts were recorded for this clone. This sequence joins TRBV29-1 and TRBJ2-1, with a possible D match to TRBD2 (6 bases). The V gene's germline CDR1 is SQVTM and CDR2 ANQGSEA. V lost 3 bases to trimming and J lost 3 bases, with 9 bases between them. The CDR3 has 13 residues. The CDR3 region is CSVDRGSYNEQFF. CDR3 bases: TGCAGCGTTGATCGGGGGAGCTACAATGAGCAGTTCTTC.

The chain couples TRBV6-1 to TRBJ2-7; D ambiguous. V lost 3 bases and J lost 2, with 11 bases in between. The CDR3 totals 14 residues. CDR1 is MNHNS, CDR2 SASEGT, per germline. The DNA for the CDR3 is TGTGCCAGCAGTGACCAAGCCATAACCTACGAGCAGTACTTC. Residues: CASSDQAITYEQYF.

The table lists this clone with a few counts. The chain joins TRBV11-2 to TRBJ2-5; D not certain. V was cut by 2 bases and J by 14 bases, with 18 bases left in between. CDR1 and CDR2 (germline): SGHAT, FQNNGV. The CDR3 is made up of 13 amino acids. The CDR3 nucleotides are TGTGCCAGCAGCTTAACCCACGCTACCAATTTCTACTTC. It yields the protein CASSLTHATNFYF.

The chain's CDR3 is CASSLDSTSGIRLDNEQFF. In nucleotides, the CDR3 is TGTGCCAGCAGCTTAGATAGTACCAGCGGGATTCGTTTGGACAATGAGCAGTTCTTC. The chain links TRBV11-2 to TRBJ2-1, with 7 bases identical to TRBD2. V was pared by 0 bases and J by 5 bases, with 16 bases of the junction left unmatched. The CDR3 contains 19 residues. Looked up from germline, CDR1 is SGHAT and CDR2 is FQNNGV. Filled out from reference TRBV11-2 and TRBJ2-1, the complete variable domain reads EAGVAQSPRYKIIEKRQSVAFWCNPISGHATLYWYQQILGQGPKLLIQFQNNGVVDDSQLPKDRFSAERLKGVDSTLKIQPAKLEDSAVYLCASSLDSTSGIRLDNEQFFGPGTRLTVL.